These 10 T cell receptor beta chains originate from one sample sequenced in a study of T cell repertoires in cytomegalovirus infection. MiXCR, applied by TCRdb to the reads, yields one record per CDR3 protein. Seen here are around 250,000 distinct CDR3 sequences, about a sixth observed once, and the top ten hold roughly half. Sequenced: CD8+ T cells from PBMCs. The receptors were sampled from a human donor in good health (CMV status not recorded). Some clones in this sample may be carry-over from other donors' samples.

Many counts were recorded for this clonotype. The V and J genes are TRBV7-8 and TRBJ2-1, with 7 bases that match TRBD1. The CDR3 is 15 residues long. In germline, CDR1 is SGHVS, CDR2 FQNEAQ. Trimming at V came to 3 bases and at J to 0 bases, leaving 2 bases not matched to a gene. For the CDR3, the DNA is TGTGCCAGCAGCTTGACAGGGAGCTCCTACAATGAGCAGTTCTTC. This encodes CASSLTGSSYNEQFF.

The rearrangement links TRBV7-8 to TRBJ1-1; D unclear. Germline V gives CDR1 SGHVS, CDR2 FQNEAQ. V lost 1 base to trimming and J lost 6 bases, with 6 bases between them. The CDR3 is 12 amino acids. The CDR3 reads CASSLGVPEAFF. CDR3 DNA sequence: TGTGCCAGCAGCTTAGGAGTCCCTGAAGCTTTCTTT.

The chain carries TRBV5-1 and TRBJ2-7; no clear D. V was clipped by 0 bases and J by 3 bases, with 7 bases between them. This CDR3 is built from 13 residues. Germline V gene data show CDR1 as SGHRS and CDR2 as YFSETQ. Written as DNA, the CDR3 is TGCGCCAGCAGCTTGGGAGTGAACTACGAGCAGTACTTC. The encoded protein is CASSLGVNYEQYF.

This clonotype was detected a few times. The chain combines TRBV20-1 with TRBJ2-7; D is undetermined. Trimming shortened V by 4 bases and J by 3 bases, and 4 bases separated the two germline ends. The CDR3 is 10 amino acids. Germline-derived CDR1 and CDR2 are DFQATT and SNEGSKA (reference sequence). Here the CDR3 reads CSAKYYEQYF. The CDR3 DNA reads as TGCAGTGCTAAATACTACGAGCAGTACTTC.

Only a few counts were recorded for this clonotype. The V and J genes are TRBV11-2 and TRBJ2-3; D uncertain. V lost 8 bases and J lost 2, with 14 bases in between. This CDR3 is built from 14 residues. The germline V gene encodes CDR1 SGHAT and CDR2 FQNNGV. The chain's CDR3 is CASLPHDLTDTQYF. CDR3 DNA sequence: TGTGCCAGCCTTCCTCACGACCTCACAGATACGCAGTATTTT.

The chain has TRBV19 and TRBJ2-1; D unresolved. Trimming left V 5 bases short and J 7 bases short, with 9 bases between. The CDR3 contains 12 residues. Germline CDR1 and CDR2: LNHDA and SQIVND (reference sequence). CDR3 nucleotides: TGTGCCAGTAGTTTAGGGTGGAATGAGCAGTTCTTC. This gives the protein CASSLGWNEQFF.

Points on this clonotype: Because the CDR3 is missing its conserved closing phenylalanine or tryptophan, this is likely a read error. This chain links TRBV9 with TRBJ2-7; the match to TRBD1 covers 9 bases. The CDR3 is 14 amino acids. V trimming: 0 bases; J trimming: 7 bases; junction bases outside the gene matches: 5. CDR1 and CDR2 from the germline V gene are SGDLS and YYNGEE. The CDR3 region is CASSVEGQGWEQYI. CDR3 nucleotide sequence: TGTGCCAGCAGCGTAGAGGGACAGGGTTGGGAGCAGTACATC.

This clonotype was found many times. The V gene is TRBV20-1, the J gene TRBJ2-2; the D call may be TRBD1 or TRBD2 (5 bases each). The CDR3 sequence is 16 residues long. V was cut by 0 bases and J by 4 bases, with 15 bases left in between. Germline CDR1 is DFQATT and CDR2 is SNEGSKA (reference sequence). The CDR3, as DNA: TGCAGTGCTAGAGATCATTTCGGGGCTAGCACCGGGGAGCTGTTTTTT. Encoded protein: CSARDHFGASTGELFF.

J is TRBJ2-3 and V is TRBV9; weak D call: TRBD2 (6 bases). V was trimmed by 0 bases and J by 10 bases, leaving 15 bases between them. Germline loops: CDR1 SGDLS, CDR2 YYNGEE. CDR3 size: 14 residues. CDR3: CASSVAYGGSAQYF. DNA for the CDR3: TGTGCCAGCAGCGTAGCTTACGGGGGATCGGCGCAGTATTTT.

This clonotype showed up many times. The J gene is TRBJ2-3, the V gene TRBV2; 14 bases fit TRBD2. Germline CDR1 SNHLY, CDR2 FYNNEI. V lost 11 bases to trimming and J lost 3 bases; unmatched junction nucleotides: 10. This CDR3 contains 16 residues. The CDR3 here is CAVPVGLAGVTDTQYF. The DNA of the CDR3 is TGTGCCGTCCCGGTGGGACTAGCGGGGGTTACAGATACGCAGTATTTT.